This T cell receptor (beta chain) comes out of a study of spatial heterogeneity in lung cancer. In the study overall: Each unique TCR and UMI combination was seen more than ten times on average in raw reads.

In this sample, this clonotype turned up many times. What it recognizes is unknown. Since the library was made to target alpha chains, this beta chain is a stray read and its abundance is not meaningful. Notes on the study in general: Nonsynonymous mutation counts, ubiquitous and regional, were tracked by the respective counts of ubiquitous and regional expanded TCRs. Sequencing reached an estimated coverage of tumor T cells that was only about 7% for alpha chains and 13% for beta chains. Expanded alpha and beta TCR counts within tumors tracked tumor mutation counts.

Using its own MiXCR run on the 5' RACE reads, TCRdb lists one record per CDR3 protein. The sample lists about 13,000 distinct CDR3 sequences, just over 5% occurring once. The time point was: sample taken at primary tumor resection. From tumor, nontumor lung or frozen PBMC, whole RNA was taken unsorted for sequencing. Trimming left V 6 bases short and J 2 bases short, with 15 bases between. Germline V gene data show CDR1 as MGHRA and CDR2 as YSYEKL. The CDR3 length is 15 residues. Here the sequenced sample was lung tumor tissue, taken at surgery. The receptor's source is a male donor with early-stage non-small cell lung cancer. The V gene is TRBV4-1, the J gene TRBJ2-3; perhaps TRBD2 as D (6 bases). The CDR3 region is CASRRFRGSTDTQYF. The CDR3 DNA sequence: TGCGCCAGCAGACGCTTCCGGGGGTCCACAGATACGCAGTATTTT.